Presented here are 9 T cell receptor beta chains from one specimen sequenced in a study of shared clonotypes between healthy human individuals. Profiled with immunoSEQ multiplex PCR; TCRdb holds only in-frame clones, not every one. This sample has about 2.1 million clones, with roughly 95% found just once. Selected positively for CCR7 and CD45RO-negative, naive CD8 cells excluded terminally differentiated effector memory CD45RA+ cells. Sequenced input: naive CD8+ T cells from PBMCs. The receptors come from a man in his late teens or twenties in good health. Some clones in this sample may be carry-over from other donors' samples.

This chain joins TRBV4-1 and TRBJ1-4, with D possibly TRBD1 on 6 matching bases. Trimming shortened V by 4 bases and J by 7 bases, and 16 bases separated the two germline ends. The germline V gene encodes CDR1 MGHRA and CDR2 YSYEKL. The CDR3 spans 15 residues. The DNA of the CDR3 is TGCGCCAGCAGCCGGGGGCCCCTGAGTGGTGAAAAACTGTTTTTT. Amino acid sequence: CASSRGPLSGEKLFF.

This chain connects TRBV28 to TRBJ2-7, with D unresolved. V dropped 7 bases and J dropped 5 bases, with 6 bases sitting between them. Germline assignment: CDR1 MDHEN and CDR2 SYDVKM. This CDR3 is built from 10 residues. CDR3 nucleotide sequence: TGTGCCAGCACCGGGCACGAGCAGTACTTC. It encodes CASTGHEQYF.

The genes are TRBV5-6 and TRBJ1-3; D is unresolved. Per the germline V gene, CDR1 is SGHDT and CDR2 is YYEEEE. The CDR3 runs to 16 residues. Trimming stripped 0 bases from V and 0 bases from J, with 10 bases between. CDR3 sequence reads: CASSLEGRSSGNTIYF. The CDR3 DNA sequence: TGTGCCAGCAGCTTGGAAGGTAGGAGCTCTGGAAACACCATATATTTT.

CDR3 amino acids: CASSVDREFSGNTIYF. CDR3 DNA sequence: TGTGCCAGCAGCGTGGACAGGGAGTTCTCTGGAAACACCATATATTTT. The chain has TRBV9 and TRBJ1-3; 8 bases are shared with TRBD1. CDR1 is SGDLS and CDR2 is YYNGEE in the germline V gene. With V trimmed by 2 bases and J by 0 bases, 4 bases remained unmatched. The CDR3 sequence is 16 residues long.

The gene calls are TRBV27 and TRBJ2-1; 7 nucleotides agree with TRBD2. The germline V gene has CDR1 MNHEY and CDR2 SMNVEV (reference sequence). V was clipped by 6 bases and J by 2 bases; unmatched bases: 7. The CDR3 contains 15 residues. CDR3 in DNA: TGTGCCAGCAGGATATCTAGCGGACCCTACAATGAGCAGTTCTTC. Protein product: CASRISSGPYNEQFF.

This clone was seen just once. The J gene is TRBJ1-2, the V gene TRBV7-9; D gene unclear. The CDR3 runs to 13 residues. Germline V lookup: CDR1 SEHNR, CDR2 FQNEAQ (reference sequence). The V end was cut by 3 bases, the J end by 4 bases, with 9 bases between. The CDR3 region is CASSLVSLYGYTF. The CDR3 nucleotides are TGTGCCAGCAGCTTGGTCAGCCTCTATGGCTACACCTTC.

The rearrangement uses TRBV23-1 and TRBJ2-2; D remains ambiguous. TRBV23-1 is designated an ORF whose function remains uncertain. The length of the CDR3 is 13 residues. The germline V and J ends were trimmed by 7 bases and 12 bases, with 18 bases remaining between them. CDR3 sequence reads: CASTTRVFVKLFF. CDR3 DNA sequence: TGCGCCAGCACTACAAGGGTCTTCGTGAAGCTGTTTTTT.

The genes are TRBV19 and TRBJ1-3, with D unresolved. V lost 4 bases to trimming and J lost 8 bases, with 18 bases between them. The germline CDR1 and CDR2 sequences are LNHDA and SQIVND (reference sequence). The CDR3 consists of 15 residues. CDR3 in DNA: TGTGCCAGTAGTACCCCGGTACCACGGATGGACACCATATATTTT. Amino acids: CASSTPVPRMDTIYF.

V gene TRBV29-1 combines with J gene TRBJ2-3; D not resolved. The V end lost 6 bases, the J end lost 2 bases, and 9 bases lay between the germline ends. The CDR3 has 12 residues. Germline lookup yields CDR1 SQVTM and CDR2 ANQGSEA. This chain's CDR3 is CSVPDDTDTQYF. CDR3 nucleotides: TGCAGCGTCCCGGACGACACAGATACGCAGTATTTT.